This T cell receptor (beta chain) was obtained from a study of T cell responses to AZD1222 COVID-19 vaccine. Study-level findings and limits: Vaccine-associated CD4 TCRs spanned spike, dominant at 160-218 and 743-854. Spike-specific TCR breadth and depth both grew after two AZD1222 doses.

Using immunoSEQ multiplex PCR, the repertoire was profiled, and TCRdb retains in-frame clones only, with some absent. Of more than 90,000 clones in the sample, about 86% were seen once. Details on this clone: The antigen is unknown.

Trimming shortened V by 2 bases and J by 4 bases, and 15 bases separated the two germline ends. CDR3 length equals 16 residues. Germline CDR1 MNHEY, CDR2 SVGAGI. The source of this sequence is an adult who received the AZD1222 COVID-19 vaccine. The genes are TRBV6-5 and TRBJ1-3; D unresolved. The material was peripheral blood, obtained 28 days after the second AZD1222 dose. The CDR3 sequence: CASSYGYTGLGNTIYF. The CDR3 DNA follows: TGTGCCAGCAGTTACGGCTACACCGGTCTCGGAAACACCATATATTTT.